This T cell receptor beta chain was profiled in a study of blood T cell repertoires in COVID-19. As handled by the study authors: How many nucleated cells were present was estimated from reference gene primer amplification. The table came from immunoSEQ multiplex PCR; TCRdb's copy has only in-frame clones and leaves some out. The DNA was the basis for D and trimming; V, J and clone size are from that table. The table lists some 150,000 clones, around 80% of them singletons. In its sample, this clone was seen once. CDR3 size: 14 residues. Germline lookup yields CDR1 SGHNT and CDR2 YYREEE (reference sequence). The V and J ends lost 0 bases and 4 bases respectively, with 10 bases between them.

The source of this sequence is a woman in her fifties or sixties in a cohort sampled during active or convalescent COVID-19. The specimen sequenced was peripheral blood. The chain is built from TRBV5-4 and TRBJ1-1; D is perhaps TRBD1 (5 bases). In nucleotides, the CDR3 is TGTGCCAGCAGCTTGGTGGGGGGAGGCACTGAAGCTTTCTTT. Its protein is CASSLVGGGTEAFF.